Listed below are T cell receptor beta chains from one sample, sequenced in a study of PD-L1 blockade in urothelial cancer. Assay: immunoSEQ multiplex PCR; the TCRdb copy retains only in-frame clones and omits some. The table lists about 32,000 clones, roughly 38% of them singletons. The sample consisted of tumor tissue, taken before atezolizumab (anti-PD-L1) treatment. Receptor source: a man aged 55 to 69 with urothelial cancer. CDR3s include the opening cysteine and the closing phenylalanine or tryptophan. A D gene is named only where the DNA matches it firmly. Only some rows state a clone size, as once, few, many or a class for expanded clones.

clone size: many
D gene: TRBD2
V gene: TRBV6-8
J gene: TRBJ2-7
CDR3 DNA: TGTGCCAGCAGCTTGGTAGCGGGAGACAAGGCGGGGGAGCAGTACTTC
CDR3 protein: CASSLVAGDKAGEQYF

clone size: .
D gene: TRBD1
V gene: TRBV15
J gene: TRBJ2-7
CDR3 DNA: TGTGCCACCAGCAACCAGGGACAGGGGTATCGCTACGAGCAGTACTTC
CDR3 protein: CATSNQGQGYRYEQYF

clone size: .
D gene: .
V gene: TRBV28
J gene: TRBJ1-3
CDR3 DNA: TGTGCCAGCAGCTCGCCTAATGGAAACACCATATATTTT
CDR3 protein: CASSSPNGNTIYF

clone size: .
D gene: .
V gene: TRBV6-8
J gene: TRBJ2-7
CDR3 DNA: TGTGCCAGCAGTTACTCCGCGGTCTCCTACGAGCAGTACTTC
CDR3 protein: CASSYSAVSYEQYF

clone size: .
D gene: .
V gene: TRBV28
J gene: TRBJ2-7
CDR3 DNA: TGTGCCAGCAGTTTAGGCGGGACGCAGGGCCGCCAGCAGTACTTC
CDR3 protein: CASSLGGTQGRQQYF

clone size: few
D gene: TRBD2
V gene: TRBV6-8
J gene: TRBJ2-1
CDR3 DNA: TGTGCCAGCAGTTCCAGCGGGAGCTCCTACAATGAGCAGTTCTTC
CDR3 protein: CASSSSGSSYNEQFF

clone size: .
D gene: .
V gene: TRBV28
J gene: TRBJ1-1
CDR3 DNA: TGTGCCAGCAGTCAGCAGGGGCCATTGAACACTGAAGCTTTCTTT
CDR3 protein: CASSQQGPLNTEAFF

clone size: .
D gene: TRBD1
V gene: TRBV2
J gene: TRBJ2-3
CDR3 DNA: TGTGCCAGCAGTTCGGACAGGTCCACAGATACGCAGTATTTT
CDR3 protein: CASSSDRSTDTQYF

clone size: few
D gene: TRBD2
V gene: TRBV29-1
J gene: TRBJ2-1
CDR3 DNA: TGCAGCGTTGTAGGACTAGGGAGAGACAATGAGCAGTTCTTC
CDR3 protein: CSVVGLGRDNEQFF

clone size: .
D gene: .
V gene: TRBV18
J gene: TRBJ2-2
CDR3 DNA: TGTGCCAGCTCAACCAGTGGGACATCCGAGGAGCTGTTTTTT
CDR3 protein: CASSTSGTSEELFF

clone size: few
D gene: .
V gene: TRBV11-3
J gene: TRBJ2-1
CDR3 DNA: TGTGCCAGCAGCTTAGACCTCGCGGCTAATGAGCAGTTCTTC
CDR3 protein: CASSLDLAANEQFF

clone size: .
D gene: .
V gene: TRBV29-1
J gene: TRBJ1-2
CDR3 DNA: TGCAGCGTTGAGGAGACAGGAATCTATGGCTACACCTTC
CDR3 protein: CSVEETGIYGYTF

clone size: .
D gene: .
V gene: TRBV18
J gene: TRBJ2-1
CDR3 DNA: TGTGCCAGCTCACCAGAGGGGGGCACCTACAATGAGCAGTTCTTC
CDR3 protein: CASSPEGGTYNEQFF

clone size: many
D gene: .
V gene: TRBV11-3
J gene: TRBJ2-5
CDR3 DNA: TGTGCCAGCGGTAGGGACACCCAACAAGAGACCCAGTACTTC
CDR3 protein: CASGRDTQQETQYF

clone size: .
D gene: TRBD1
V gene: TRBV6-8
J gene: TRBJ1-2
CDR3 DNA: TGTGCCATCTATAGGCAGGGGGACGGCTACACCTTC
CDR3 protein: CAIYRQGDGYTF

clone size: once
D gene: .
V gene: TRBV19
J gene: TRBJ2-6
CDR3 DNA: TGTGCCAGTAGTTCCGGGACACTAGGCTCTGGGGCCAACGTCCTGACTTTC
CDR3 protein: CASSSGTLGSGANVLTF

clone size: .
D gene: TRBD1
V gene: TRBV28
J gene: TRBJ1-3
CDR3 DNA: TGTGCCAGCAGTGTTTCAGGGACAGGTGGAAACACCATATATTTT
CDR3 protein: CASSVSGTGGNTIYF

clone size: .
D gene: .
V gene: TRBV28
J gene: TRBJ2-7
CDR3 DNA: TGTGCCAGCAGTTTCCCGGACAGAAAATCCTACGAGCAGTACTTC
CDR3 protein: CASSFPDRKSYEQYF

clone size: few
D gene: .
V gene: TRBV28
J gene: TRBJ1-5
CDR3 DNA: TGTGCCAGCAGTTTAAAGGCTAGTTATAGCAATCAGCCCCAGCATTTT
CDR3 protein: CASSLKASYSNQPQHF

clone size: few
D gene: TRBD2
V gene: TRBV6-7
J gene: TRBJ2-3
CDR3 DNA: TGTGCCAGCAGTGCTACGGGAGGGACAGATACGCAGTATTTT
CDR3 protein: CASSATGGTDTQYF

clone size: .
D gene: TRBD2
V gene: TRBV23-1
J gene: TRBJ2-7
CDR3 DNA: TGCGCCAGCTTAGCTAGCGGGATTCCCTACGAGCAGTACTTC
CDR3 protein: CASLASGIPYEQYF

clone size: .
D gene: .
V gene: TRBV10-3
J gene: TRBJ2-2
CDR3 DNA: TGTGCCATCAGTGACGCTGCCGGGACAGGGGCAGCGGGAGGGGTCACCGGGGAGCTGTTTTTT
CDR3 protein: CAISDAAGTGAAGGVTGELFF

clone size: .
D gene: .
V gene: TRBV6-7
J gene: TRBJ2-1
CDR3 DNA: TGTGCCAGCAGTTACTGGAGGGAGAACAATGAGCAGTTCTTC
CDR3 protein: CASSYWRENNEQFF

clone size: few
D gene: .
V gene: TRBV6-7
J gene: TRBJ1-5
CDR3 DNA: TGTGCCAGCAGTGGGTCACAGGTCGGGAATCAGCCCCAGCATTTT
CDR3 protein: CASSGSQVGNQPQHF

clone size: .
D gene: .
V gene: TRBV2
J gene: TRBJ1-5
CDR3 DNA: TGTGCCAGCAGCGGGGTGGAACAGCCCCAGCATTTT
CDR3 protein: CASSGVEQPQHF

clone size: .
D gene: .
V gene: TRBV19
J gene: TRBJ1-5
CDR3 DNA: TGTGCCAGTAGTACCCAGGTCCATCAGCCCCAGCATTTT
CDR3 protein: CASSTQVHQPQHF

clone size: .
D gene: .
V gene: TRBV7-7
J gene: TRBJ2-3
CDR3 DNA: TGTGCCAGCAGCTTAGCCGGGGTGGGGCTCACAGATACGCAGTATTTT
CDR3 protein: CASSLAGVGLTDTQYF

clone size: .
D gene: TRBD1
V gene: TRBV6-8
J gene: TRBJ2-6
CDR3 DNA: TGTGCCAGCAGGACAGGGGGCATTGGGGCCAACGTCCTGACTTTC
CDR3 protein: CASRTGGIGANVLTF

clone size: .
D gene: .
V gene: TRBV25-1
J gene: TRBJ2-5
CDR3 DNA: TGTGCCAGCAGTGAGTGGGCCAGCCAAGAGACCCAGTACTTC
CDR3 protein: CASSEWASQETQYF

clone size: .
D gene: TRBD2
V gene: TRBV19
J gene: TRBJ2-3
CDR3 DNA: TGTGCCAGTAGTATAGGTGTGGGACTAGCGGGGAGCACAGATACGCAGTATTTT
CDR3 protein: CASSIGVGLAGSTDTQYF

clone size: .
D gene: .
V gene: TRBV28
J gene: TRBJ1-1
CDR3 DNA: TGTGCCAGCAGCCCCTTCGCCCTGAACACTGAAGCTTTCTTT
CDR3 protein: CASSPFALNTEAFF